This T cell receptor (beta chain) was sequenced during a study of T cell repertoires and HLA-DP antigens. Sequencing was performed with immunoSEQ multiplex PCR; in TCRdb, only in-frame clones are kept and a portion is missing. This sample has 55,000 to 80,000 clones, with around 80% found just once. With regard to this clone: What it binds is not known.

The CDR3 length is 16 residues. Germline lookup yields CDR1 SGHAT and CDR2 FQDESV (reference sequence). Trimming at V came to 4 bases and at J to 4 bases, leaving 7 bases not matched to a gene. The receptor was derived from a man between 60 and 75 years old in good health and CMV-seronegative. The sequencing input was CD4+ T cells from PBMCs. V gene TRBV11-1 combines with J gene TRBJ1-1; 12 nucleotides line up with TRBD1. The CDR3 region has the DNA TGTGCCAGCAGCTACGGGACAGGGGGCTTCGGCACTGAAGCTTTCTTT. Protein: CASSYGTGGFGTEAFF.